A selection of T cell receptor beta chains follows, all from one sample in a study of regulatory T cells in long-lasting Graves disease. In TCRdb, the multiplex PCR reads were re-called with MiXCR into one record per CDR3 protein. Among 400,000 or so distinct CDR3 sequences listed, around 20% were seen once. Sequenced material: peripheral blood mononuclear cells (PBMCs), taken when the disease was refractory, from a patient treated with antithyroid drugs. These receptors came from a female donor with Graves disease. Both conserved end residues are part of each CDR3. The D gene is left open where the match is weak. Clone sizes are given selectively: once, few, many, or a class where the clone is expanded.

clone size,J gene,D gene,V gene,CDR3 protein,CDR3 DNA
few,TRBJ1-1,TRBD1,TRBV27,CASSFGPDRFSGDTEAFF,TGTGCCAGCAGTTTCGGTCCGGACAGGTTCTCAGGGGACACTGAAGCTTTCTTT
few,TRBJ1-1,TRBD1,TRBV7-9,CASSPGTGGRDTEAFF,TGTGCCAGCAGCCCAGGGACAGGGGGCAGGGACACTGAAGCTTTCTTT
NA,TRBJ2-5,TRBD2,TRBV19,CASSPLAGIQETQYF,TGTGCCAGTAGTCCCCTAGCGGGGATCCAAGAGACCCAGTACTTC
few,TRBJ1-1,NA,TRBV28,CASSSPPEGTAEAFF,TGTGCCAGCAGTTCCCCCCCTGAGGGGACGGCTGAAGCTTTCTTT
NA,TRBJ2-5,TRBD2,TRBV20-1,CSARGQREGPGTQYF,TGCAGTGCTAGGGGCCAGCGGGAGGGCCCCGGGACCCAGTACTTC
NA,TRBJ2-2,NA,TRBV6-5,CASSYGGQPTRSGELFF,TGTGCCAGCAGTTACGGTGGCCAGCCAACACGGAGCGGGGAGCTGTTTTTT
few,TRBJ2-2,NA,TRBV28,CASSLKLGGATGELFF,TGTGCCAGCAGTTTAAAGTTGGGGGGGGCAACCGGGGAGCTGTTTTTT
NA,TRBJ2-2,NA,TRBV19,CASKTGPNTGELFF,TGTGCCAGTAAGACTGGCCCGAACACCGGGGAGCTGTTTTTT
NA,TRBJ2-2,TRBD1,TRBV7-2,CASSRPGQDHPF,TGTGCCAGCAGCCGTCCGGGACAGGACCATCCTTTT
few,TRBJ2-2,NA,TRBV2,CASSEASAGLRATGELFF,TGTGCCAGCAGTGAAGCCTCCGCGGGGCTACGTGCCACCGGGGAGCTGTTTTTT
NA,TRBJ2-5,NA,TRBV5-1,CASSLFSREIGETQYF,TGCGCCAGCAGCTTGTTTTCTCGGGAGATAGGAGAGACCCAGTACTTC
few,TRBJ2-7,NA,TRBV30,CAWSEQGYEQYF,TGTGCCTGGAGTGAACAGGGCTACGAGCAGTACTTC
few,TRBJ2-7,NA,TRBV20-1,CSARGWAGSYEQYF,TGCAGTGCTAGGGGGTGGGCGGGATCCTACGAGCAGTACTTC
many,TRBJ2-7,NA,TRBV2,CASILVAGLYEQYF,TGTGCCAGCATCCTCGTTGCAGGCCTCTACGAGCAGTACTTC
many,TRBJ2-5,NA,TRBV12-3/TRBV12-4,CASSLAGGGETQYF,TGTGCCAGCAGTTTAGCGGGAGGTGGGGAGACCCAGTACTTC
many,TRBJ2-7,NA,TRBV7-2,CASSLRQSYEQYF,TGTGCCAGCAGTTTAAGACAGTCCTACGAGCAGTACTTC
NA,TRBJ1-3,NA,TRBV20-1,CSARGGMGSGNTIYF,TGCAGTGCTAGGGGGGGGATGGGCTCTGGAAACACCATATATTTT
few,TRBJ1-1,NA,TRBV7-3,CASSSPDRNTEAFF,TGTGCCAGCAGCTCACCCGACAGGAACACTGAAGCTTTCTTT
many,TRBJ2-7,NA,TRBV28,CASSPSWGQAYEQYF,TGTGCCAGCAGTCCATCCTGGGGACAAGCCTACGAGCAGTACTTC
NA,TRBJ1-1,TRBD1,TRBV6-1,CASSPTDRGHTEAFF,TGTGCCAGCAGCCCTACGGACAGGGGCCACACTGAAGCTTTCTTT
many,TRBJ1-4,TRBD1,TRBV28,CASREGGYGNEKLFF,TGTGCCAGCAGGGAAGGGGGCTACGGTAATGAAAAACTGTTTTTT
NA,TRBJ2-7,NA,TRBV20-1,CSAIGAHGEQYF,TGCAGTGCTATAGGGGCCCATGGCGAGCAGTACTTC
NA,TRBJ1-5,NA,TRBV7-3,CASSLRVAGNQPQHF,TGTGCCAGCAGCTTAAGGGTTGCGGGCAATCAGCCCCAGCATTTT
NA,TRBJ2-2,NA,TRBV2,CASSQGLQGGPGELFF,TGCGCCAGCAGCCAAGGGCTCCAGGGGGGACCCGGGGAGCTGTTTTTT
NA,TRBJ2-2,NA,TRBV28,CASSLIQGINTGELFF,TGTGCCAGCAGTTTAATTCAGGGGATTAACACCGGGGAGCTGTTTTTT
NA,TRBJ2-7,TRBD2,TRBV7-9,CASSLSRAGVAHEQYF,TGTGCCAGCAGCTTAAGTAGGGCGGGAGTCGCACACGAGCAGTACTTC
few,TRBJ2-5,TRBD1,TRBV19,CASSIGTGTVTQYF,TGTGCCAGTAGTATTGGAACAGGGACAGTGACCCAGTACTTC
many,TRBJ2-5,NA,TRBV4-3,CASSQGTSSRSETQYF,TGCGCCAGCAGCCAAGGAACTTCTAGCAGGTCTGAGACCCAGTACTTC
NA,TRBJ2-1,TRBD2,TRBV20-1,CSARGSGRYNEQFF,TGCAGTGCTAGAGGTAGCGGGAGATACAATGAGCAGTTCTTC
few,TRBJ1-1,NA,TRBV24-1,CATRGGGRITEAFF,TGTGCCACCAGGGGCGGAGGGCGTATAACTGAAGCTTTCTTT
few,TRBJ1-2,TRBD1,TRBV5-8,CVSSRGDRGTYGYTF,TGTGTCAGCAGCCGAGGGGACAGGGGGACCTATGGCTACACCTTC
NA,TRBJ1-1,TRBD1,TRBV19,CASMTGQTEAFF,TGTGCCAGTATGACGGGACAGACTGAAGCTTTCTTT
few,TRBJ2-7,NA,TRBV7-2,CASSLTSWTYEQYF,TGTGCCAGCAGCTTAACTAGCTGGACCTACGAGCAGTACTTC
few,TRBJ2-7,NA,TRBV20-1,CSARKTGARNNEQYF,TGCAGTGCTAGAAAAACGGGAGCCCGGAACAACGAGCAGTACTTC
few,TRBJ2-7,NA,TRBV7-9,CASSLGADGPYEQYF,TGTGCCAGCAGCTTAGGGGCAGATGGTCCATACGAGCAGTACTTC
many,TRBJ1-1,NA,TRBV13,CASSFDSSGGPFF,TGTGCCAGCAGCTTTGATTCCTCCGGGGGACCTTTCTTT
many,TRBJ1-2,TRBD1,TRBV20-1,CSARGDRDFGYTF,TGCAGTGCTAGAGGGGACAGGGATTTTGGCTACACCTTC